The 2 T cell receptor beta chains listed next were all sequenced from one sample in a study of regulatory T cells in long-lasting Graves disease. Assembly of TCR beta libraries relied on iRepertoire HTBI primers together with Arm-PCR of CDR3 regions. TCRdb re-called the multiplex PCR reads through MiXCR, storing one row per CDR3 protein. The sample includes 400,000 to 500,000 distinct CDR3 sequences, less than 25% of them seen just once. Time point noted: persistent/refractory GD, antithyroid drugs over 5 years with positive TRAb. Researchers made the TCR library from RNA that was extracted from PBMCs. The specimen was peripheral blood mononuclear cells (PBMCs), collected when the disease was refractory, from a patient treated with antithyroid drugs. These receptors originate from a female donor with Graves disease.

This clonotype was counted ten times or more. This chain uses TRBV27 with TRBJ2-2; D ambiguous. Germline values: CDR1 MNHEY, CDR2 SMNVEV (reference sequence). Trimming took 6 bases from V and 5 from J, leaving 10 bases between them. The CDR3 is 13 residues long. CDR3 in DNA: TGTGCCAGCAGCTTAAGTTCTACCGGGGAGCTGTTTTTT. Translation gives CASSLSSTGELFF.

This clonotype was counted at least ten times. The gene calls are TRBV6-1 and TRBJ2-7; maybe TRBD2 (6 bases). V lost 2 bases and J lost 1, with 12 bases in between. Looked up from germline, CDR1 is MNHNS and CDR2 is SASEGT. This CDR3 contains 15 residues. The CDR3 protein is CASSESRGHSYEQYF. The DNA for the CDR3 is TGTGCCAGCAGTGAATCGCGGGGCCATTCCTACGAGCAGTACTTC.